The TCR beta chain under discussion was sequenced for a study of cytomegalovirus exposure and HLA in healthy donors. Study in general: A data release that came early held some 84 million unique TCRs from HLA-typed donors. Whole-study findings and limits: The sole available immune exposure information was CMV serostatus. A link between a missense DCLRE1C variant and TCR beta V- and J-gene trimming emerged from a later analysis.

With V trimmed by 4 bases and J by 0 bases, 3 bases remained unmatched. Per the germline V gene, CDR1 is MNHEY and CDR2 is SMNVEV (reference sequence). The CDR3 is 16 amino acids. In the PCR, 60 Vbeta and 13 Jbeta primers were used. Produced via immunoSEQ multiplex PCR; TCRdb's table is partial and in-frame only. The sample consists of 90,000 to 150,000 clones, around three quarters of them appearing once. Points on this clone: Its specificity is not known.

The donors were healthy bone marrow donors. The chain combines TRBV27 with TRBJ2-3, with 11 bases lining up with TRBD2. The clonotype originates from a human donor in good health. Sequencing input: PBMCs. This chain's CDR3 is CASSSRTSGSTDTQYF. CDR3 coding DNA: TGTGCCAGCAGTTCCCGGACTAGCGGGAGCACAGATACGCAGTATTTT.